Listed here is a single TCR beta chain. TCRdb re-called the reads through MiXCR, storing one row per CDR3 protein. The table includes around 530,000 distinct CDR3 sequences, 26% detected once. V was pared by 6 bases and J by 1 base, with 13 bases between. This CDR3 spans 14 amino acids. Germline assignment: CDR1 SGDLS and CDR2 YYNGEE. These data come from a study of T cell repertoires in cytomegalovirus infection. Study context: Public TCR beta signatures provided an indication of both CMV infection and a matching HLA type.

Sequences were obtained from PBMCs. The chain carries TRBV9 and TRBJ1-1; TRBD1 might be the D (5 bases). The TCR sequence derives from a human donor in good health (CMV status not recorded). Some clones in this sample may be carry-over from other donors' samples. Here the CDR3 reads CASNTGQPNTEAFF. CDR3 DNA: TGTGCCAGCAATACAGGACAACCGAACACTGAAGCTTTCTTT.